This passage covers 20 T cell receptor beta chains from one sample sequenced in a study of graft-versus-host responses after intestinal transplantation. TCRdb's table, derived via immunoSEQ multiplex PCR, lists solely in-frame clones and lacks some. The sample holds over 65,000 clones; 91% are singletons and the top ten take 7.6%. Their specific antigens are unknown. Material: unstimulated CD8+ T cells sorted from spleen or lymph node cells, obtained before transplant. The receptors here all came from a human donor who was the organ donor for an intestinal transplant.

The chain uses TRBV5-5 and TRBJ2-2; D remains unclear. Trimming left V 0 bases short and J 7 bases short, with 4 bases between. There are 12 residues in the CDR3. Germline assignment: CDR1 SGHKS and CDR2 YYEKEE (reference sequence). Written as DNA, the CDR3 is TGTGCCAGCAGCTTGGGTAGCGGGGAGCTGTTTTTT. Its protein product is CASSLGSGELFF.

In DNA form, the CDR3 reads TGTGCCAGCAGTAGCATCAACCGGGACACCGAGCAGTACTTC. Its translation: CASSSINRDTEQYF. V gene TRBV27 combines with J gene TRBJ2-7; possible D gene TRBD1, 6 bases. The CDR3 loop spans 14 amino acids. V was pared by 5 bases and J by 6 bases, with 17 bases between. CDR1 is MNHEY and CDR2 is SMNVEV in the germline V gene (reference sequence).

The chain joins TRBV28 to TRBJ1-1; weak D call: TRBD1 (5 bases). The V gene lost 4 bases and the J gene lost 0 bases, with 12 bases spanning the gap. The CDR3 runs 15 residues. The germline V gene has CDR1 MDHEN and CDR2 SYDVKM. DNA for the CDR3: TGTGCCAGCAGTTGGCGGGGGGGGATGAACACTGAAGCTTTCTTT. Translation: CASSWRGGMNTEAFF. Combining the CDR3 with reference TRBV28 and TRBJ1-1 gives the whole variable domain DVKVTQSSRYLVKRTGEKVFLECVQDMDHENMFWYRQDPGLGLRLIYFSYDVKMKEKGDIPEGYSVSREKKERFSLILESASTNQTSMYLCASSWRGGMNTEAFFGQGTRLTVV.

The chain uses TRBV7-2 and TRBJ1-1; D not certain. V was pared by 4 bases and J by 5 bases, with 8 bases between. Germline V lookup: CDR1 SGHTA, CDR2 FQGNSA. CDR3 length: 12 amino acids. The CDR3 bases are TGTGCCAGCAGCTCCTATCGTACTGAAGCTTTCTTT. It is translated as CASSSYRTEAFF.

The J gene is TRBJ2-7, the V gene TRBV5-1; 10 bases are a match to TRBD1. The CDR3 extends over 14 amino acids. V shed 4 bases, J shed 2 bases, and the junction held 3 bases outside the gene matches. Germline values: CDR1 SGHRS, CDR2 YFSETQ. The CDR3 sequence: CASSTGQGAYEQYF. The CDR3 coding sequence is TGCGCCAGCAGCACAGGACAGGGGGCCTACGAGCAGTACTTC.

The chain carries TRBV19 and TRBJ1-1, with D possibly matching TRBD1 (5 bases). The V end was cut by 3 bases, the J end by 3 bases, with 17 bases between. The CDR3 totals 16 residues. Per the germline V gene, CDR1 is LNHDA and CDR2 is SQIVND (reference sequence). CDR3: CASSILPGGGDTEAFF. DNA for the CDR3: TGTGCCAGTAGTATCCTCCCCGGCGGGGGGGACACTGAAGCTTTCTTT.

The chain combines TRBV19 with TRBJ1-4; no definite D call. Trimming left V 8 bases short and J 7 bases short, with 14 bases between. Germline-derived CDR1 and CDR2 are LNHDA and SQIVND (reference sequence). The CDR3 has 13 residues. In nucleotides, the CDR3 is TGTGCCAGTGTTGAGTTTCTCGGTGAAAAACTGTTTTTT. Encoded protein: CASVEFLGEKLFF.

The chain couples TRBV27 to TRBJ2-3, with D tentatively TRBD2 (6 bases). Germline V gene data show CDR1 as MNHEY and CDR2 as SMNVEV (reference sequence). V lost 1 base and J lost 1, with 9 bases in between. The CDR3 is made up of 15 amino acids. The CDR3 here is CASSLLGGGTDTQYF. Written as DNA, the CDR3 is TGTGCCAGCAGTTTATTGGGGGGTGGCACAGATACGCAGTATTTT.

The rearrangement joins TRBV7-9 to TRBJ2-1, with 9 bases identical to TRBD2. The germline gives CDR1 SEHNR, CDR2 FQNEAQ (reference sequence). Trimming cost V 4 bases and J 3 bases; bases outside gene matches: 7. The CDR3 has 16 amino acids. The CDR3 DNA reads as TGTGCCAGCAGCTCCGCCTTAGCGGGGGACTACAATGAGCAGTTCTTC. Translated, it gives CASSSALAGDYNEQFF. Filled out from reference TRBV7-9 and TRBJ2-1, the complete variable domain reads DTGVSQNPRHKITKRGQNVTFRCDPISEHNRLYWYRQTLGQGPEFLTYFQNEAQLEKSRLLSDRFSAERPKGSFSTLEIQRTEQGDSAMYLCASSSALAGDYNEQFFGPGTRLTVL.

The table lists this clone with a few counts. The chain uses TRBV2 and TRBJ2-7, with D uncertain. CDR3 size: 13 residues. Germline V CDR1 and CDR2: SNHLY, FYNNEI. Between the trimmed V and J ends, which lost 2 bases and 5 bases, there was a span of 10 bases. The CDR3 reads CASSESTVDEQYF. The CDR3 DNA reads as TGTGCCAGCAGTGAAAGCACAGTTGACGAGCAGTACTTC.

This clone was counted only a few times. CDR3 sequence reads: CASSSGLAGYEQFF. CDR3 DNA sequence: TGTGCCAGCAGCTCCGGACTAGCGGGATATGAGCAGTTCTTC. This chain links TRBV13 with TRBJ2-1; 12 bases are a match to TRBD2. Germline CDR1 is PRHDT and CDR2 is FYEKMQ (reference sequence). The CDR3 consists of 14 residues. With V trimmed by 4 bases and J by 8 bases, 3 bases remained unmatched.

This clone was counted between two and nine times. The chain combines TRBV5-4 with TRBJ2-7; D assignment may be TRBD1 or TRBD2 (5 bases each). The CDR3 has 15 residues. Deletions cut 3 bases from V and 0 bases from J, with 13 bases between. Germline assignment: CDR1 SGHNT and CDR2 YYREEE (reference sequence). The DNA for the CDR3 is TGTGCCAGCAGCTGGGGACCTGGGAGCTCCTACGAGCAGTACTTC. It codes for CASSWGPGSSYEQYF. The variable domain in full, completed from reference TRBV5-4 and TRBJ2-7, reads ETGVTQSPTHLIKTRGQQVTLRCSSQSGHNTVSWYQQALGQGPQFIFQYYREEENGRGNFPPRFSGLQFPNYSSELNVNALELDDSALYLCASSWGPGSSYEQYFGPGTRLTVT.

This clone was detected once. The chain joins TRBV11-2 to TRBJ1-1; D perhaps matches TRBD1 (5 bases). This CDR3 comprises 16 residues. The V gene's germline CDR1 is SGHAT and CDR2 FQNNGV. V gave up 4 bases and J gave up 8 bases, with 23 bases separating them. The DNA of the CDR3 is TGTGCCAGCAGCTCAATACGGGACCGCGGGTATCCAGAAGCTTTCTTT. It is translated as CASSSIRDRGYPEAFF.

The DNA of the CDR3 is TGCGCCAGCCGGGAACGTCGTGAGCAGTACTTC. This codes for CASRERREQYF. The chain employs TRBV5-1 and TRBJ2-7, with a possible D match to TRBD2 (5 bases). Germline V gene data show CDR1 as SGHRS and CDR2 as YFSETQ. Trimming left V 7 bases short and J 7 bases short, with 12 bases between. The CDR3 length is 11 residues. Variable domain in full (rest from reference TRBV5-1 and TRBJ2-7): KAGVTQTPRYLIKTRGQQVTLSCSPISGHRSVSWYQQTPGQGLQFLFEYFSETQRNKGNFPGRFSGRQFSNSRSEMNVSTLELGDSALYLCASRERREQYFGPGTRLTVT.

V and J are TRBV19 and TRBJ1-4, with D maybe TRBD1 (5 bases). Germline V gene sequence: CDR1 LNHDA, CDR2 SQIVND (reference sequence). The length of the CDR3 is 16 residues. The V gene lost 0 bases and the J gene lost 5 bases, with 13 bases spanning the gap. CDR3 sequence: CASSIDAGLANEKLFF. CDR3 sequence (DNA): TGTGCCAGTAGTATAGATGCGGGGCTCGCGAATGAAAAACTGTTTTTT.

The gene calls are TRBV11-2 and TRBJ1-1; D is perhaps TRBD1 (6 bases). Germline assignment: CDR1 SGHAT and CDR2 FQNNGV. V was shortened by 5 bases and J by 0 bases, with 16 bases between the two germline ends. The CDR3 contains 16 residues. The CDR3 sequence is CASSAIRGRMNTEAFF. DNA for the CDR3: TGTGCCAGCAGCGCCATCAGGGGCCGCATGAACACTGAAGCTTTCTTT.

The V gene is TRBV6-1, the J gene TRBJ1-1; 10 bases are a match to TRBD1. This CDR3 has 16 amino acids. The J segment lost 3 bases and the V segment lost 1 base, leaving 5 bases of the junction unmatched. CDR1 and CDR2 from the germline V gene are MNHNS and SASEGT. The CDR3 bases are TGTGCCAGCAGTGAAGAGGTGGGACAGGGGCACACTGAAGCTTTCTTT. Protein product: CASSEEVGQGHTEAFF.

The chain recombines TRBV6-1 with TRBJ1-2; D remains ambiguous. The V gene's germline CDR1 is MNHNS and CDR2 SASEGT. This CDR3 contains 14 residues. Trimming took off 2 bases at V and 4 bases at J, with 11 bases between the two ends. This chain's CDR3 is CASSESEGFYGYTF. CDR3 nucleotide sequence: TGTGCCAGCAGTGAATCGGAGGGTTTCTATGGCTACACCTTC.

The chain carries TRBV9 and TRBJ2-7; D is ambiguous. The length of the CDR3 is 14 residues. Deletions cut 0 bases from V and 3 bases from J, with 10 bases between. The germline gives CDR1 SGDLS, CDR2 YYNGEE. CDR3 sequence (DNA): TGTGCCAGCAGCGTAGACCCGGGTCACTACGAGCAGTACTTC. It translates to CASSVDPGHYEQYF. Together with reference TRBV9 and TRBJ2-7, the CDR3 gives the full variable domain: DSGVTQTPKHLITATGQRVTLRCSPRSGDLSVYWYQQSLDQGLQFLIQYYNGEERAKGNILERFSAQQFPDLHSELNLSSLELGDSALYFCASSVDPGHYEQYFGPGTRLTVT.

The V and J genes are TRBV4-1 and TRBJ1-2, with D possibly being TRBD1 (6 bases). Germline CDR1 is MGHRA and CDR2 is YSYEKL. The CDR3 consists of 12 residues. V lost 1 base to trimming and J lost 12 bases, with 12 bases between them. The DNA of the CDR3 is TGCGCCAGCAGCCAAGGGGGGGCGGGCCACACCTTC. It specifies CASSQGGAGHTF.